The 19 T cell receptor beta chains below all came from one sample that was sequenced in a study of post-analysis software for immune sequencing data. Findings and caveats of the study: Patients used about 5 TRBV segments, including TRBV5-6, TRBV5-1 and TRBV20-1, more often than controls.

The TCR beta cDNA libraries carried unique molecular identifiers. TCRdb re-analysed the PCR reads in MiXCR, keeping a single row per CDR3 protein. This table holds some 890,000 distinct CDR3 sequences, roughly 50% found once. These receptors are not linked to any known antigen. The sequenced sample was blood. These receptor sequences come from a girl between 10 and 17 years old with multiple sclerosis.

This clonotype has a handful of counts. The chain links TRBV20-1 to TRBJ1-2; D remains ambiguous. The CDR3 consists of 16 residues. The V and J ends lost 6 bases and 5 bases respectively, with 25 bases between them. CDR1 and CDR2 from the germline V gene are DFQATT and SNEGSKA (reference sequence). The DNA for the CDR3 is TGCAGTGCCACATCAGCCACCGCGAGTATGAGATATGGCTACACCTTC. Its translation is CSATSATASMRYGYTF.

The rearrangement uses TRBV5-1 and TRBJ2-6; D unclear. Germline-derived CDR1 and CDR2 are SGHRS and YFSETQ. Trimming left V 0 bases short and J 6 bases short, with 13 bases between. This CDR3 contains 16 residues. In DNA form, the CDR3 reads TGCGCCAGCAGCTTGGGACCTGGTCTGGAGGCCAACGTCCTGACTTTC. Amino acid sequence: CASSLGPGLEANVLTF.

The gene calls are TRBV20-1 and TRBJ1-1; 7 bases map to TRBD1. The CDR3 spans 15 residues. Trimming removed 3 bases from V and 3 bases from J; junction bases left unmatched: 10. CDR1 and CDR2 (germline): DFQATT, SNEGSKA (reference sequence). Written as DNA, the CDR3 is TGCAGTGCTAGGGAGTCTCAGGGGGGTCACACTGAAGCTTTCTTT. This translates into CSARESQGGHTEAFF.

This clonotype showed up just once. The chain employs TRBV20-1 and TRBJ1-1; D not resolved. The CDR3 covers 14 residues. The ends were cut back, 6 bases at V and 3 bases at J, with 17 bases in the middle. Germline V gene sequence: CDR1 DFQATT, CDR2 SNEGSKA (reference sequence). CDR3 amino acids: CSARRPGVDTEAFF. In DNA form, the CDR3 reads TGCAGTGCCCGCCGGCCCGGGGTTGACACTGAAGCTTTCTTT.

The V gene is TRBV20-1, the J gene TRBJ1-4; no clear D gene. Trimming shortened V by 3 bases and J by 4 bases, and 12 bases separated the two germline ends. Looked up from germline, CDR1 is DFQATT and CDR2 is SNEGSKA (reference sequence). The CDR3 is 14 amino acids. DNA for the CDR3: TGCAGTGCTAGGGATGAAGAGCGTAATGAAAAACTGTTTTTT. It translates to CSARDEERNEKLFF.

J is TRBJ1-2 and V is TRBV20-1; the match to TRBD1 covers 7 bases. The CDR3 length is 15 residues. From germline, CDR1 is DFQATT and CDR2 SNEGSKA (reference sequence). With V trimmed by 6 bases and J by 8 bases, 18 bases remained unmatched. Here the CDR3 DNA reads TGCAGTGCCATCCGTGGGGGACAGTCGGTAGCGGGCTACACCTTC. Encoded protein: CSAIRGGQSVAGYTF.

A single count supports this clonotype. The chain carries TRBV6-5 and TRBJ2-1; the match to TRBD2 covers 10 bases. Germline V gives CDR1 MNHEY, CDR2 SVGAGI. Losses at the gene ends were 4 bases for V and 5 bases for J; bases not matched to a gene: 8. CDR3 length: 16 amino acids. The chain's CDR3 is CASSSRGTSENNEQFF. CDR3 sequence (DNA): TGTGCCAGCAGTTCACGGGGGACTAGCGAGAACAATGAGCAGTTCTTC.

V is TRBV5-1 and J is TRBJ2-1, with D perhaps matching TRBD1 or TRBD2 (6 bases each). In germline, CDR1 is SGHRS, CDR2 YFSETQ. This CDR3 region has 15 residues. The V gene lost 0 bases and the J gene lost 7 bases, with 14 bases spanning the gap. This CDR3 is CASSLVQGRNNEQFF. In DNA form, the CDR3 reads TGCGCCAGCAGCTTGGTCCAGGGGAGGAATAATGAGCAGTTCTTC.

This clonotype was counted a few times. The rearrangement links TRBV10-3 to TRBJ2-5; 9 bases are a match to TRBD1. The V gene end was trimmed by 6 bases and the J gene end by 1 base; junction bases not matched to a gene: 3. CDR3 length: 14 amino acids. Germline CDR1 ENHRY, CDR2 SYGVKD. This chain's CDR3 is CAIRRGQGQETQYF. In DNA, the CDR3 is TGTGCCATCAGGAGGGGACAGGGCCAAGAGACCCAGTACTTC.

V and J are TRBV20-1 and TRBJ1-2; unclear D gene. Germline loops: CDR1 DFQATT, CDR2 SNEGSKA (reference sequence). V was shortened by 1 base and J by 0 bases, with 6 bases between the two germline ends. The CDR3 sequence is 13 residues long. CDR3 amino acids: CSARGAANYGYTF. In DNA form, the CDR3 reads TGCAGTGCTAGAGGGGCAGCTAACTATGGCTACACCTTC.

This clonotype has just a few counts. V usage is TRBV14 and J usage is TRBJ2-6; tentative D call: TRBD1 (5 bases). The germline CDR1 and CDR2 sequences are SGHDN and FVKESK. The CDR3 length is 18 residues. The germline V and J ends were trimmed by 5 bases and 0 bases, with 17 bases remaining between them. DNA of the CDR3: TGTGCCAGCAGCGATAGACCAGGGTTAAGCTCTGGGGCCAACGTCCTGACTTTC. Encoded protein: CASSDRPGLSSGANVLTF.

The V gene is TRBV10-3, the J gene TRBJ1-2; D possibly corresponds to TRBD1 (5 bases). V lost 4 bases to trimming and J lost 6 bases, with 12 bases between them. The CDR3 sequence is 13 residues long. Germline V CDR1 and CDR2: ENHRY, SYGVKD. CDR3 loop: CAISGGREDGYTF. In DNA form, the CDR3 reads TGTGCCATCAGTGGGGGCAGGGAGGATGGCTACACCTTC.

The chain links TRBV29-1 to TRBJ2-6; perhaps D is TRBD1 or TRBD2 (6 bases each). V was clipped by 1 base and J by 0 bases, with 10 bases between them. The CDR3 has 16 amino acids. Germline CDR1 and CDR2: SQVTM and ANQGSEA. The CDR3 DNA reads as TGCAGCGTTGAAGGGGGGGCCCACTCTGGGGCCAACGTCCTGACTTTC. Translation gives CSVEGGAHSGANVLTF.

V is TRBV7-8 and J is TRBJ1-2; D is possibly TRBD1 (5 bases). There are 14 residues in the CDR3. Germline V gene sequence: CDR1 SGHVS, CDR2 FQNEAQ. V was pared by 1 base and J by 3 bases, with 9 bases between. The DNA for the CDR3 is TGTGCCAGCAGCTTAGGACAGAGCTACTATGGCTACACCTTC. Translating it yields CASSLGQSYYGYTF.

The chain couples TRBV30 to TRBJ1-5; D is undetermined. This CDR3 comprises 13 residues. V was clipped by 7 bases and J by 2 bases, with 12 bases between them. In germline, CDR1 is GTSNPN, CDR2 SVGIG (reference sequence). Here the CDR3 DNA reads TGTGCCTCCAGATCCCATCGCAATCAGCCCCAGCATTTT. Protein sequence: CASRSHRNQPQHF.

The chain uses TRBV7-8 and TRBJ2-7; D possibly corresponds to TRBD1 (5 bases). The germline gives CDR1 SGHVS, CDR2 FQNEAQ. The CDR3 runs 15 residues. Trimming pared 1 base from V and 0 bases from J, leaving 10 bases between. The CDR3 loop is CASSLDWGTSYEQYF. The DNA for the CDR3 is TGTGCCAGCAGCTTAGACTGGGGCACCTCCTACGAGCAGTACTTC. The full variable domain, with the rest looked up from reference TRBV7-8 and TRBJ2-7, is GAGVSQSPRYKVAKRGQDVALRCDPISGHVSLFWYQQALGQGPEFLTYFQNEAQLDKSGLPSDRFFAERPEGSVSTLKIQRTQQEDSAVYLCASSLDWGTSYEQYFGPGTRLTVT.

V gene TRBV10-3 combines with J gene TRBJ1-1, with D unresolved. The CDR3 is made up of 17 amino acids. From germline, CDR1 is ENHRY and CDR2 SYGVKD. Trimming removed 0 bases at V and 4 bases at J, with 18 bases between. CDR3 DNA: TGTGCCATCAGTGAGTCAGGAACCCGCCCGGAAAGCACTGAAGCTTTCTTT. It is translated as CAISESGTRPESTEAFF.

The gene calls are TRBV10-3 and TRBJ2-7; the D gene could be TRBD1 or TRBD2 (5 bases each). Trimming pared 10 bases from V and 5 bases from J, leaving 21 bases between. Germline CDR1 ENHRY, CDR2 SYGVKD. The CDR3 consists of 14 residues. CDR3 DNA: TGTGCCACCAAACGCAGCGAAGGGACCCACGAGCAGTACTTC. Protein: CATKRSEGTHEQYF.

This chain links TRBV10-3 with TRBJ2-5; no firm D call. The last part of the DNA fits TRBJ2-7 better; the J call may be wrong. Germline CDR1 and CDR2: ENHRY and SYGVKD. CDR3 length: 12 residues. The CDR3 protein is CAISESDYEQYF. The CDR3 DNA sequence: TGTGCCATCAGTGAGTCTGACTACGAGCAGTACTTC.